A single sample is the source of the 9 T cell receptor beta chains below, sequenced in a study of T cell repertoires in cytomegalovirus infection (dated by TCRdb to about 2019). The listed sequencing device is Illumina HiSeq 1500. TCRdb reworked the public reads: Q25 trimming with fastp, MiXCR clone assembly, productive beta chains retained. CDR3 protein duplicates are merged, each entry listing the most common genes and DNA. This sample holds around 740,000 distinct CDR3 sequences; less than 40% were observed only once. The ten largest clones capture more than 2.5% of the sample. The sequenced sample consisted of PBMCs. The receptors were gathered from a human donor in good health (CMV status not recorded). Some clones in this sample may be carry-over from other donors' samples.

This clonotype was picked up a small number of times. The chain joins TRBV28 to TRBJ1-2; TRBD1 matches 8 bases. V lost 4 bases to trimming and J lost 5 bases; unmatched junction nucleotides: 6. The CDR3 has 14 residues. Germline loops: CDR1 MDHEN, CDR2 SYDVKM. The CDR3 coding sequence is TGTGCCAGCAGTTCGACAGGGGTGGGATATGGCTACACCTTC. Translating it yields CASSSTGVGYGYTF.

This clonotype was recorded at least ten times. V gene TRBV12-3 or TRBV12-4 combines with J gene TRBJ1-2; no firm D call. CDR3 size: 12 residues. The V gene lost 6 bases and the J gene lost 0 bases, with 5 bases spanning the gap. CDR3 loop: CASSNTNYGYTF. The CDR3 DNA sequence: TGTGCCAGCAGCAACACTAACTATGGCTACACCTTC.

This chain links TRBV5-4 with TRBJ2-7; 7 nucleotides line up with TRBD2. Germline CDR1 reads SGHNT; CDR2 reads YYREEE (reference sequence). The CDR3 extends over 14 amino acids. J lost 6 bases, V lost 4 bases, and 10 bases had no gene match. The chain's CDR3 is CASSLPGGSTEQYF. The CDR3 DNA is TGTGCCAGCAGCCTTCCCGGCGGGAGTACCGAGCAGTACTTC.

This clonotype was seen more than once but under ten times. This chain joins TRBV5-6 and TRBJ2-1; D is possibly TRBD2 (6 bases). In germline, CDR1 is SGHDT, CDR2 YYEEEE. V lost 4 bases to trimming and J lost 2 bases, with 16 bases between them. CDR3 length: 16 amino acids. The CDR3 spells CASSLVGGVAYNEQFF. CDR3 nucleotide sequence: TGTGCCAGCAGCCTTGTAGGAGGGGTTGCCTACAATGAGCAGTTCTTC.

The sample holds many counts of this clonotype. The genes are TRBV7-2 and TRBJ2-7, with TRBD2 matching 14 bases. Per the germline V gene, CDR1 is SGHTA and CDR2 is FQGNSA. CDR3 length: 16 amino acids. V was clipped by 5 bases and J by 2 bases; unmatched bases: 5. Here the CDR3 DNA reads TGTGCCAGCAGCCCCGGGACTAGCGGGGGTACCTACGAGCAGTACTTC. Protein product: CASSPGTSGGTYEQYF.

The chain joins TRBV11-3 to TRBJ1-1; unclear D gene. CDR1 is SGHNT and CDR2 is YENEEA in the germline V gene. V lost 7 bases to trimming and J lost 1 base, with 10 bases between them. The CDR3 sequence is 13 residues long. CDR3 DNA sequence: TGTGCCAGCAAGGTGGGCCCGAACACTGAAGCTTTCTTT. Translation: CASKVGPNTEAFF. Together with reference TRBV11-3 and TRBJ1-1, the CDR3 gives the full variable domain: EAGVVQSPRYKIIEKKQPVAFWCNPISGHNTLYWYLQNLGQGPELLIRYENEEAVDDSQLPKDRFSAERLKGVDSTLKIQPAELGDSAVYLCASKVGPNTEAFFGQGTRLTVV.

This clonotype was observed a handful of times. The J gene is TRBJ1-2, the V gene TRBV9; D unresolved. From germline, CDR1 is SGDLS and CDR2 YYNGEE. Trimming stripped 3 bases from V and 7 bases from J, with 16 bases between. The CDR3 length is 14 residues. Written as DNA, the CDR3 is TGTGCCAGCAGCGGCGCCCCTGTGTCAGGTGGCTACACCTTC. Encoded protein: CASSGAPVSGGYTF.

This clonotype was picked up a small number of times. The chain uses TRBV12-3 or TRBV12-4 and TRBJ1-1; TRBD1 is a possible D gene (5 bases). V lost 7 bases and J 1 base, leaving 10 bases between the germline ends. This CDR3 is 13 amino acids long. The CDR3: CASTKGPNTEAFF. Here the CDR3 DNA reads TGTGCCAGCACCAAGGGACCGAACACTGAAGCTTTCTTT.

A remark on this clonotype: A much larger clone lies a single base off, so this may be a read error. This rearrangement joins TRBV7-2 to TRBJ2-3; TRBD2 might be the D (5 bases). V dropped 9 bases and J dropped 3 bases, with 13 bases sitting between them. This CDR3 spans 13 amino acids. Germline V lookup: CDR1 SGHTA, CDR2 FQGNSA. This chain's CDR3 is CARSRERTDTQYF. The CDR3 bases are TGTGCCAGAAGCCGGGAACGGACAGATACGCAGTATTTT.